The present T cell receptor beta chain was sequenced within a study of T cells in localized non-small cell lung cancer. Regarding the study as a whole: Uninvolved adjacent lung had higher T cell clonality than tumor and all other tissues. As only one tumor region underwent sequencing, heterogeneity remains possible. For the top 100 tumor clones, a median roughly 56 also appeared in adjacent lung.

Some clones are missing from TCRdb's copy, which holds only in-frame ones; the method was immunoSEQ multiplex PCR. The data show more than 2,500 clones, roughly a third seen once. To note about this clone: Antigen unknown.

Atypia-free lung next to the tumor was sampled at least 2 cm from its margin. The TCR originated in a male donor at least 60 years old with stage I squamous cell lung carcinoma. This specimen consisted of normal lung tissue next to the tumor, obtained before any cancer treatment.

The CDR3 DNA is TGCGCCAGCAGCCAAGATGGGGGCACCATATATTTT. Protein product: CASSQDGGTIYF. J is TRBJ1-3 and V is TRBV4-1; a weak D match, TRBD1 (5 bases). The CDR3 has 12 amino acids. Germline loops: CDR1 MGHRA, CDR2 YSYEKL. The germline V and J ends were trimmed by 0 bases and 9 bases, with 6 bases remaining between them.